This T cell receptor (beta chain) was captured in a study of cytomegalovirus exposure and HLA in healthy donors. The CDR3 runs 15 residues. Germline CDR1 is SGHVS and CDR2 is FQNEAQ. V lost 6 bases and J lost 0, with 14 bases in between. The PCR employed 60 Vbeta primers together with 13 Jbeta primers. The protocol was immunoSEQ multiplex PCR, while the TCRdb copy is restricted to in-frame clones and leaves out a portion. The sample lists 95,000 to 150,000 clones; approximately 76% were seen once. What was sequenced was PBMCs. The chain is built from TRBV7-8 and TRBJ2-5; TRBD2 is a possible D gene (7 bases). The TCR sequence derives from a man in his 60s in good health and CMV-seropositive. CDR3 in DNA: TGTGCCAGCAGGGAGGGGGGGAGGTACCAAGAGACCCAGTACTTC. Translation gives CASREGGRYQETQYF.